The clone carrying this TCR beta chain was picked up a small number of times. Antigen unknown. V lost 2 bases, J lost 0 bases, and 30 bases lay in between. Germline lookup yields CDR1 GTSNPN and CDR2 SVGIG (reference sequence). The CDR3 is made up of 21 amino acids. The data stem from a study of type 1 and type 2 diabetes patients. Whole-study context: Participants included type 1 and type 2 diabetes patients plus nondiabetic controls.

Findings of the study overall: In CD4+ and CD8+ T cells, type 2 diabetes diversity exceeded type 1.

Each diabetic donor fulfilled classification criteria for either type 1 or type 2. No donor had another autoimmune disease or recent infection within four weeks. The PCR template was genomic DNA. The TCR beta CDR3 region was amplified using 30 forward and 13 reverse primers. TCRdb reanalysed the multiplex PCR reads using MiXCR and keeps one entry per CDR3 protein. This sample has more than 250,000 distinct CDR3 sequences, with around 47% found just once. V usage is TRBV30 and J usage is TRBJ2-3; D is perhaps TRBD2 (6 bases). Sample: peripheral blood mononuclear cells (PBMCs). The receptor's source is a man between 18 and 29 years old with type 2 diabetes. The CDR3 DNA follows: TGTGCCTGGAGTTGGGCCATTCCCATCGGAGGGCTTCTGGAAAGCACAGATACGCAGTATTTT. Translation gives CAWSWAIPIGGLLESTDTQYF.